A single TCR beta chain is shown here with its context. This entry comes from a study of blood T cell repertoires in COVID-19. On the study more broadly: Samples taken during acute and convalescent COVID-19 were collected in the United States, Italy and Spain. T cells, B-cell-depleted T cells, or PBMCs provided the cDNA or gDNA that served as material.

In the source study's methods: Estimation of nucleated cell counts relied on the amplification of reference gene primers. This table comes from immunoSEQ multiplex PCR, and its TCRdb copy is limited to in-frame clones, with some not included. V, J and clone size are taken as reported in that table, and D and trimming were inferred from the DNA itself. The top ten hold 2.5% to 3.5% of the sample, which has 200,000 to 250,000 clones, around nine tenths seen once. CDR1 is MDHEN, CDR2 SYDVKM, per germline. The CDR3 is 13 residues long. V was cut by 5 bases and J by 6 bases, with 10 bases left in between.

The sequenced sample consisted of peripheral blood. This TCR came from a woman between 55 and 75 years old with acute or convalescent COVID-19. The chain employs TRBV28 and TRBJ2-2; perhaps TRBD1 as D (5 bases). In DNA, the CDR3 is TGTGCCAGCAGTCTCAGGACACCCGGGGAGCTGTTTTTT. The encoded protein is CASSLRTPGELFF.